The 16 T cell receptor beta chains given below trace back to one sample, sequenced in a study of T cell changes during pregnancy in multiple sclerosis. Profiled with immunoSEQ multiplex PCR; TCRdb holds only in-frame clones, not every one. The sample yields approximately 94,000 clones, roughly 90% seen once. The material sequenced was peripheral blood, taken after pregnancy. The receptor set was obtained from a female donor with multiple sclerosis, enrolled in a pregnancy study.

CDR3 region: CASSTRGLSSEAFF. CDR3 nucleotide sequence: TGTGCCAGCAGCACCAGGGGGCTGTCGTCTGAAGCTTTCTTT. The chain uses TRBV7-3 and TRBJ1-1; 8 nucleotides align to TRBD1. The CDR3 sequence is 14 residues long. CDR1 and CDR2 from the germline V gene are SGHTA and FQGTGA. After removal of 5 bases from V and 6 bases from J, the junction contained 8 bases not matched to a gene. Supplemented by reference TRBV7-3 and TRBJ1-1, the full variable domain reads GAGVSQTPSNKVTEKGKYVELRCDPISGHTALYWYRQSLGQGPEFLIYFQGTGAADDSGLPNDRFFAVRPEGSVSTLKIQRTERGDSAVYLCASSTRGLSSEAFFGQGTRLTVV.

J is TRBJ1-4 and V is TRBV6-5; TRBD1 aligns across 9 bases. Germline-derived CDR1 and CDR2 are MNHEY and SVGAGI. This CDR3 is 15 amino acids long. Losses at the gene ends were 5 bases for V and 4 bases for J; bases not matched to a gene: 5. CDR3 coding DNA: TGTGCCAGCAGTAAGGACAGGGGTGATAATGAAAAACTGTTTTTT. Its translation: CASSKDRGDNEKLFF.

This clone was seen once. V usage is TRBV6-6 and J usage is TRBJ2-7; a possible D gene is TRBD2 (5 bases). V was pared by 6 bases and J by 6 bases, with 12 bases between. CDR1 MNHNY and CDR2 SVGAGI come from the germline V gene (reference sequence). The CDR3 runs to 12 residues. CDR3 sequence: CASSRTGFEQYF. The DNA of the CDR3 is TGTGCCAGCAGCCGTACGGGGTTCGAGCAGTACTTC.

The gene calls are TRBV11-3 and TRBJ2-1; 9 nucleotides align to TRBD1. With 1 base clipped from V and 6 bases from J, the junction kept 4 bases outside the gene matches. The CDR3 covers 15 residues. Germline CDR1 and CDR2: SGHNT and YENEEA. This chain's CDR3 is CASSLAGQGSNEQFF. In DNA, the CDR3 is TGTGCCAGCAGCTTAGCGGGACAGGGTAGCAATGAGCAGTTCTTC.

The genes are TRBV29-1 and TRBJ2-5; 7 bases are shared with TRBD1. Looked up from germline, CDR1 is SQVTM and CDR2 is ANQGSEA. The CDR3 sequence is 14 residues long. Trimming at V came to 6 bases and at J to 5 bases, leaving 12 bases not matched to a gene. The chain's CDR3 is CSVDPTGYRETQYF. In DNA, the CDR3 is TGCAGCGTCGACCCGACAGGGTATCGGGAGACCCAGTACTTC.

The chain has TRBV11-2 and TRBJ2-3, with TRBD2 identical over 10 bases. This CDR3 comprises 15 residues. Germline assignment: CDR1 SGHAT and CDR2 FQNNGV. The ends lost 2 bases at V and 4 bases at J; junction bases unmatched: 3. The CDR3 is CASSLQGLAPDTQYF. The CDR3 region has the DNA TGTGCCAGCAGCTTACAGGGACTAGCGCCAGATACGCAGTATTTT.

The chain links TRBV6-5 to TRBJ2-1; tentatively, D is TRBD2 (5 bases). V was pared by 4 bases and J by 6 bases, with 7 bases between. The CDR3 loop spans 12 amino acids. The V gene's germline CDR1 is MNHEY and CDR2 SVGAGI. The chain's CDR3 is CASSSSGNEQFF. In nucleotides, the CDR3 is TGTGCCAGCAGTTCCAGCGGCAATGAGCAGTTCTTC.

The J gene is TRBJ1-2, the V gene TRBV6-1; 8 bases are a match to TRBD1. Germline-derived CDR1 and CDR2 are MNHNS and SASEGT. This CDR3 spans 16 amino acids. The trim removed 2 bases at V and 2 bases at J, leaving 7 bases unmatched. The CDR3 DNA reads as TGTGCCAGCAGTGAAAGTCTGTCAGGGGGCAACTATGGCTACACCTTC. Amino acids: CASSESLSGGNYGYTF.

This clone was detected only a few times. V usage is TRBV6-4 and J usage is TRBJ2-2; 8 nucleotides line up with TRBD1. V lost 5 bases, J lost 5 bases, and 7 bases stayed unmatched. The CDR3 consists of 15 residues. CDR1 is MRHNA and CDR2 is SNTAGT in the germline V gene. The CDR3 DNA reads TGTGCCAGCAGTCCGGGACAGGACTGGACCGGGGAGCTGTTTTTT. It is translated as CASSPGQDWTGELFF.

V is TRBV7-9 and J is TRBJ2-5; D not resolved. Germline CDR1 and CDR2: SEHNR and FQNEAQ (reference sequence). With 1 base removed from V and 2 bases from J, the gap between germline ends came to 11 bases. The CDR3 is 15 amino acids. DNA for the CDR3: TGTGCCAGCAGCTTAGTTCGGGTAAAGCAAGAGACCCAGTACTTC. Protein: CASSLVRVKQETQYF.

This chain connects TRBV5-4 to TRBJ2-3; TRBD1 matches 7 bases. This CDR3 region has 15 residues. Germline values: CDR1 SGHNT, CDR2 YYREEE (reference sequence). The ends lost 2 bases at V and 0 bases at J; junction bases unmatched: 3. This chain's CDR3 is CASSFGRGSTDTQYF. In nucleotides, the CDR3 is TGTGCCAGCAGCTTTGGCAGGGGGAGCACAGATACGCAGTATTTT. Full variable domain (rest looked up from reference TRBV5-4 and TRBJ2-3): ETGVTQSPTHLIKTRGQQVTLRCSSQSGHNTVSWYQQALGQGPQFIFQYYREEENGRGNFPPRFSGLQFPNYSSELNVNALELDDSALYLCASSFGRGSTDTQYFGPGTRLTVL.

The rearrangement joins TRBV14 to TRBJ1-6; tentatively, D is TRBD1 (6 bases). CDR1 is SGHDN and CDR2 is FVKESK in the germline V gene. This CDR3 is 15 amino acids long. The V end lost 4 bases, the J end lost 7 bases, and 14 bases lay between the germline ends. In DNA, the CDR3 is TGTGCCAGCAGCCGACAACAGGGAGGGAATTCACCCCTCCACTTT. Its translation is CASSRQQGGNSPLHF.

The CDR3 DNA sequence: TGTGCCAGCAGCGGACGTAAGACAGCCTACAATGAGCAGTTCTTC. It codes for CASSGRKTAYNEQFF. This chain joins TRBV9 and TRBJ2-1; tentatively, D is TRBD1 (5 bases). CDR3 size: 15 residues. Germline CDR1 is SGDLS and CDR2 is YYNGEE. V was trimmed by 3 bases and J by 2 bases, leaving 12 bases between them.

This chain uses TRBV2 with TRBJ1-6; D not certain. This CDR3 region has 15 residues. V lost 3 bases, J lost 7 bases, and 13 bases lay in between. Per the germline V gene, CDR1 is SNHLY and CDR2 is FYNNEI. Here the CDR3 DNA reads TGTGCCAGCAGTGAGGTGCCGGGGAGGAATTCACCCCTCCACTTT. It encodes CASSEVPGRNSPLHF.

The rearrangement links TRBV12-5 to TRBJ2-1; 8 bases fit TRBD1. V dropped 0 bases and J dropped 3; count of bases not matched to a gene: 7. CDR3 length equals 17 residues. Germline assignment: CDR1 LGHNT and CDR2 FRNRAP. The CDR3 sequence: CASGLVIAGGDYNEQFF. The CDR3 coding sequence is TGTGCTAGTGGTTTGGTTATTGCAGGGGGCGACTACAATGAGCAGTTCTTC.

The J gene is TRBJ1-2, the V gene TRBV19, with D tentatively TRBD1 (5 bases). The V end lost 5 bases, the J end lost 4 bases, and 17 bases lay between the germline ends. CDR1 is LNHDA, CDR2 SQIVND, per germline (reference sequence). CDR3 length equals 15 residues. As DNA, the CDR3 is TGTGCCAGTAGTCCAGACGGGGGATTTGGCTATGGCTACACCTTC. Protein product: CASSPDGGFGYGYTF.